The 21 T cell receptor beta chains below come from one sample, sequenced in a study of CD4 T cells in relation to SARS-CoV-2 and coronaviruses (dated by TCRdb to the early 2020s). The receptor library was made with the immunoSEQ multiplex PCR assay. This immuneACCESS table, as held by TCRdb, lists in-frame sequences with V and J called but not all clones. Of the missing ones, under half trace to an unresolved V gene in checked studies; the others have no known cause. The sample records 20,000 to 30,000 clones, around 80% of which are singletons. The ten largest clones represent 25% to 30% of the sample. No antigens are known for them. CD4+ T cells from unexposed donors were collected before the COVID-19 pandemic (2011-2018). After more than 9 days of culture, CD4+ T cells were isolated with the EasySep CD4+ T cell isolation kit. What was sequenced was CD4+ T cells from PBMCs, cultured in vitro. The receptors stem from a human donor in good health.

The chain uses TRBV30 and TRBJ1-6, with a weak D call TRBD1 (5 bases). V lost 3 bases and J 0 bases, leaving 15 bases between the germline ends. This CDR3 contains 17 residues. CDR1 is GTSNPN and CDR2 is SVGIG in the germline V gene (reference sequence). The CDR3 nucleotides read TGTGCCTGGAGAGGAGTTGGGGGAAGCTCCTATAATTCACCCCTCCACTTT. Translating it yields CAWRGVGGSSYNSPLHF.

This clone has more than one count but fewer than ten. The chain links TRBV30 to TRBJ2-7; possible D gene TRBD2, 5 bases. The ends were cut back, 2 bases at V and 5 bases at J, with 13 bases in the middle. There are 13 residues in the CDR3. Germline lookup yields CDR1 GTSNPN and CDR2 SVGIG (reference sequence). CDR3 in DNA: TGTGCCTGGAGTACCCCGGGGAGCCACGAGCAGTACTTC. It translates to CAWSTPGSHEQYF.

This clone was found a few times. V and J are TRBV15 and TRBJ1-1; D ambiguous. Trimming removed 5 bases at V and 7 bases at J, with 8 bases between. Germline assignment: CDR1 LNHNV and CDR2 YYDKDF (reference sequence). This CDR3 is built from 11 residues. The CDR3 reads CATSLGGEAFF. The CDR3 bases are TGTGCCACCAGCCTCGGCGGTGAAGCTTTCTTT.

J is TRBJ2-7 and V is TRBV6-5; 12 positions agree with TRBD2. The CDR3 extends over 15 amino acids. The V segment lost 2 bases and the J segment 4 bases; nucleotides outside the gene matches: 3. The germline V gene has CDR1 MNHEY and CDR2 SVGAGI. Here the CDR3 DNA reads TGTGCCAGCAGTTACCGACTAGCGGGAGTGTACGAGCAGTACTTC. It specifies CASSYRLAGVYEQYF.

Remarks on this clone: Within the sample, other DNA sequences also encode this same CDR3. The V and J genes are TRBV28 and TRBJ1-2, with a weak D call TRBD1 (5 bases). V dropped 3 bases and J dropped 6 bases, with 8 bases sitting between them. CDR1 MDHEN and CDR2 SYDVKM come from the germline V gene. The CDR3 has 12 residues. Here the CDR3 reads CASSFGGDGYTF. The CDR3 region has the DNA TGTGCCAGCAGTTTTGGGGGGGATGGCTACACCTTC.

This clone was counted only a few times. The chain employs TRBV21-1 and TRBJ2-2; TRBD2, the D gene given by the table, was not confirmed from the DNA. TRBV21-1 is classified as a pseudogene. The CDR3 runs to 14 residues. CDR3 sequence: CASSKGKLCRELFF. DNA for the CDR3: TGTGCCAGCAGCAAAGGAAAACTGTGCCGGGAGCTGTTTTTT.

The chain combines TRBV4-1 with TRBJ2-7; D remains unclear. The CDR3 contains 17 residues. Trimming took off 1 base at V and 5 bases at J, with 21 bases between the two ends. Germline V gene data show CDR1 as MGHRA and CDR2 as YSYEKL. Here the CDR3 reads CASSQAFSSTVRNEQYF. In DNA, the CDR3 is TGCGCCAGCAGCCAAGCTTTCTCCTCGACCGTCCGGAACGAGCAGTACTTC.

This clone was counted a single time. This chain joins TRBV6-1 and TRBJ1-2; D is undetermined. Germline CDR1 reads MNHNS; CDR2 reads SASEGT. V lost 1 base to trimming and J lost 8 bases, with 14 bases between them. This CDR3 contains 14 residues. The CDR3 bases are TGTGCCAGCAGTGAAGGGTCGGAGATCCAGGGCTACACCTTC. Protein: CASSEGSEIQGYTF.

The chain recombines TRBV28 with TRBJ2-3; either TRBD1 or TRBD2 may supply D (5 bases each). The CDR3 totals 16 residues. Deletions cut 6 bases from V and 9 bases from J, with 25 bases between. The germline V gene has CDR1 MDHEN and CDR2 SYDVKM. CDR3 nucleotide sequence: TGTGCCAGCAGGATGGGTGGGGACGGCGCGGCAATGACGCAGTATTTT. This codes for CASRMGGDGAAMTQYF.

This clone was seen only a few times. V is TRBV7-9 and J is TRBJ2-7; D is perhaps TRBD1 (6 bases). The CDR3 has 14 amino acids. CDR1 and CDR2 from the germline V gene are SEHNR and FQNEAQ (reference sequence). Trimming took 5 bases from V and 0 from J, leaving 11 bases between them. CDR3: CASSDDRSSYEQYF. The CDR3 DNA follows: TGTGCCAGCAGCGACGACAGGAGCTCCTACGAGCAGTACTTC. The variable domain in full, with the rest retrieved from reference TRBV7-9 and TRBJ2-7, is DTGVSQNPRHKITKRGQNVTFRCDPISEHNRLYWYRQTLGQGPEFLTYFQNEAQLEKSRLLSDRFSAERPKGSFSTLEIQRTEQGDSAMYLCASSDDRSSYEQYFGPGTRLTVT.

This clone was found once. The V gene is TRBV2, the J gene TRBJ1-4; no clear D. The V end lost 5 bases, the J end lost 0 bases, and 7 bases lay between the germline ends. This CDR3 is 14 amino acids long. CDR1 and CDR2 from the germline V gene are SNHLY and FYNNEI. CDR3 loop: CASSRVTTNEKLFF. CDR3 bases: TGTGCCAGCAGTAGGGTCACAACTAATGAAAAACTGTTTTTT. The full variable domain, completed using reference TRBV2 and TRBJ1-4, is EPEVTQTPSHQVTQMGQEVILRCVPISNHLYFYWYRQILGQKVEFLVSFYNNEISEKSEIFDDQFSVERPDGSNFTLKIRSTKLEDSAMYFCASSRVTTNEKLFFGSGTQLSVL.

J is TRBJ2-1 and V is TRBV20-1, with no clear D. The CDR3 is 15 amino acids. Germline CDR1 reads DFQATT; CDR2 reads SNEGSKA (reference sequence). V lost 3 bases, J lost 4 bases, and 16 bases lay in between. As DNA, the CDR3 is TGCAGTGCTAGTCCTTCATTGGCGGCGTACAATGAGCAGTTCTTC. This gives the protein CSASPSLAAYNEQFF.

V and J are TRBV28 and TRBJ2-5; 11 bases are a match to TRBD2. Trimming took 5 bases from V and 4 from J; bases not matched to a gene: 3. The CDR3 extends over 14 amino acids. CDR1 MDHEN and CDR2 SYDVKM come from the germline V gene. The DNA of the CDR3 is TGTGCCAGCAGTCCAGGGACTAGCGGAGAGACCCAGTACTTC. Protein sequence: CASSPGTSGETQYF.

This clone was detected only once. The DNA for the CDR3 is TGTGCCAGCAGCAGAACTAGCGGGAGTTTGGAGACCCAGTACTTC. Its translation is CASSRTSGSLETQYF. This chain uses TRBV6-2 or TRBV6-3 with TRBJ2-5, with 11 bases lining up with TRBD2. This CDR3 spans 15 amino acids. V lost 6 bases, J lost 5 bases, and 8 bases stayed unmatched. The germline V gene has CDR1 MNHEY and CDR2 SVGEGT.

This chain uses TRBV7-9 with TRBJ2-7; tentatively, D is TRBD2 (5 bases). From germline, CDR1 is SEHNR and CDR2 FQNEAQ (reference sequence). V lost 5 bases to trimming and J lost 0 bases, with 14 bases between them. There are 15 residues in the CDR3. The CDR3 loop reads CASSPRGSNSYEQYF. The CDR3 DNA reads TGTGCCAGCAGCCCCCGGGGTAGCAACTCCTACGAGCAGTACTTC.

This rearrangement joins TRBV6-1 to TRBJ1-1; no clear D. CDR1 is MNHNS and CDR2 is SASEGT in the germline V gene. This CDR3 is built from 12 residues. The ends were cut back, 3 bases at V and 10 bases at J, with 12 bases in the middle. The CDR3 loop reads CASSELGVGAFF. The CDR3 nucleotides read TGTGCCAGCAGTGAGCTCGGGGTAGGAGCTTTCTTT.

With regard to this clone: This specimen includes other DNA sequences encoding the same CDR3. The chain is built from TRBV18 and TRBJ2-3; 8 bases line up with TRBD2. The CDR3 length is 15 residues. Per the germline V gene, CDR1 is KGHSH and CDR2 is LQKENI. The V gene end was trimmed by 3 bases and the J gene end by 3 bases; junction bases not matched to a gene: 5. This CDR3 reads CASSPRTGGTDTQYF. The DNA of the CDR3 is TGTGCCAGCTCACCCCGGACGGGGGGGACAGATACGCAGTATTTT.

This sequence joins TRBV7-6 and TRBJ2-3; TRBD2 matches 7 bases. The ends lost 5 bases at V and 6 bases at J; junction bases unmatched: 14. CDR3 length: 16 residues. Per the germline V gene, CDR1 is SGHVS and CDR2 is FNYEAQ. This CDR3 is CASSPRVGGPGDTQYF. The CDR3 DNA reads TGTGCCAGCAGCCCAAGGGTGGGAGGGCCAGGTGATACGCAGTATTTT.

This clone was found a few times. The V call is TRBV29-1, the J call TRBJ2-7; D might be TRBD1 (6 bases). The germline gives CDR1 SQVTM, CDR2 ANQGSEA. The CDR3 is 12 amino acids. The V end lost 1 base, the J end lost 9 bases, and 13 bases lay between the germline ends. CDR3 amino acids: CSVEVLRRGQYF. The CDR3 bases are TGCAGCGTTGAAGTCTTGCGCAGGGGGCAGTACTTC.

The CDR3 spells CATSVSGELFF. The DNA of the CDR3 is TGTGCCACCAGTGTCTCCGGGGAGCTGTTTTTT. This chain uses TRBV24-1 with TRBJ2-2, with unresolved D. Germline values: CDR1 KGHDR, CDR2 SFDVKD. The CDR3 is made up of 11 amino acids. Trimming took 5 bases from V and 6 from J, leaving 3 bases between them.

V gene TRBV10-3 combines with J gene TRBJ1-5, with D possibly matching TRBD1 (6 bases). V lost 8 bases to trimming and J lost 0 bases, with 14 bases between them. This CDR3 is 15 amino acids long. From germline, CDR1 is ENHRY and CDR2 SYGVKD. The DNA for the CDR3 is TGTGCCATCGGCCGGGACAAATATAGCAATCAGCCCCAGCATTTT. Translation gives CAIGRDKYSNQPQHF.